This TCR beta chain was obtained from a study of breast tumors, draining lymph nodes, adjacent tissues. Axillary draining lymph nodes of breast cancer patients supplied the node samples. This clonotype was counted ten times or more. The target antigen is unknown. TCRdb reanalysed the multiplex PCR reads using MiXCR and keeps one entry per CDR3 protein. Here the sample spans about 100,000 distinct CDR3 sequences, over 20% being singletons. General study points: Findings are consistent with lymph node origin and intratumoral expansion of most tumor T cells. Tumor T cell lymph node origin was a supported hypothesis, not proven. Tumors had less TCR diversity than lymph nodes, more than nontumor tissue.

The CDR3 extends over 15 amino acids. Trimming took 2 bases from V and 4 from J, leaving 13 bases between them. Germline CDR1 and CDR2: MGHDK and SYGVNS. The rearrangement uses TRBV25-1 and TRBJ2-3; TRBD2 might be the D (5 bases). The sample consisted of axillary lymph node tissue. This clonotype was sampled from a female donor with breast cancer. Some clones in this sample may be carry-over from other donors' samples. CDR3 protein: CASSEMGRAADTQYF. The CDR3 DNA sequence: TGTGCCAGCAGTGAAATGGGGAGAGCGGCAGATACGCAGTATTTT.